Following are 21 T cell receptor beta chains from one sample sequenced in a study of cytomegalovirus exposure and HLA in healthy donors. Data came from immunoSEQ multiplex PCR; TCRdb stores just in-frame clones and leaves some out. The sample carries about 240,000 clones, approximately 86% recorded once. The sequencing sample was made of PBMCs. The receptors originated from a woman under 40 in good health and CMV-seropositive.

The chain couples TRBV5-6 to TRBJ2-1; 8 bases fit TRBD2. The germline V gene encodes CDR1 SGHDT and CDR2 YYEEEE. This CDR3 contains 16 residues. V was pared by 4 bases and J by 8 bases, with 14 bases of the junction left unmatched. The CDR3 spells CASSKGLVMNGDEQFF. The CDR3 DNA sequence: TGTGCCAGCAGCAAGGGACTAGTGATGAACGGGGATGAGCAGTTCTTC. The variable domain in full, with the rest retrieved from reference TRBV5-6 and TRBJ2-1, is DAGVTQSPTHLIKTRGQQVTLRCSPKSGHDTVSWYQQALGQGPQFIFQYYEEEERQRGNFPDRFSGHQFPNYSSELNVNALLLGDSALYLCASSKGLVMNGDEQFFGPGTRLTVL.

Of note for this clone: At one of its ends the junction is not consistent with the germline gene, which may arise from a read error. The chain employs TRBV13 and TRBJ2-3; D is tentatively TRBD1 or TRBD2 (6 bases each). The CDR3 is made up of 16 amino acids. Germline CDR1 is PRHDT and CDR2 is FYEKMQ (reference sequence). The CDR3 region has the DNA TGTGCCAGCAGCCTAGGGGGACTTGCTAGCACAGATACGCAGTATTTT. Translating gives CASSLGGLASTDTQYF.

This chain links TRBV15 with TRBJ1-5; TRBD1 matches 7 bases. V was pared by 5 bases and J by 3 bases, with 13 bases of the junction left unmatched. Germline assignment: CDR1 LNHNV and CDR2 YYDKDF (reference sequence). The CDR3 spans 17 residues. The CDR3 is CATSAPGTEIFNQPQHF. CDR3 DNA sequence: TGTGCCACCAGCGCCCCCGGGACAGAGATTTTCAATCAGCCCCAGCATTTT.

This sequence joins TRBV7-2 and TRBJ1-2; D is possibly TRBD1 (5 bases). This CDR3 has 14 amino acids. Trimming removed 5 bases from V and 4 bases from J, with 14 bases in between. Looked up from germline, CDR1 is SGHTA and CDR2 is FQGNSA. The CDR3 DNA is TGTGCCAGCAGCCAAACGGCAGGGCGCTATGGCTACACCTTC. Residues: CASSQTAGRYGYTF.

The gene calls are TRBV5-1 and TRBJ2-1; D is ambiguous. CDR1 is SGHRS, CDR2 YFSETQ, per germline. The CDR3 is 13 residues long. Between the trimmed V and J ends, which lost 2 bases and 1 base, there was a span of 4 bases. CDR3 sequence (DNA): TGCGCCAGCAGCTTCCGGTCCTACAATGAGCAGTTCTTC. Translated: CASSFRSYNEQFF.

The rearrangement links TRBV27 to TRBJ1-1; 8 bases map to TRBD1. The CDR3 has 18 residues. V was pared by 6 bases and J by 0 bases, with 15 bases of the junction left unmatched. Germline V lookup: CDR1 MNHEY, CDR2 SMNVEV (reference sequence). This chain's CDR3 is CASSKHDTPDRVNTEAFF. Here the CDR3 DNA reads TGTGCCAGCAGCAAACACGATACACCGGACAGGGTGAACACTGAAGCTTTCTTT.

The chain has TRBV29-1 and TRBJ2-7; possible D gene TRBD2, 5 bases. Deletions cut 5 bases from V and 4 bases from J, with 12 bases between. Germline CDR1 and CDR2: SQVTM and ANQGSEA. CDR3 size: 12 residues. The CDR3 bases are TGCAGCGTTAAGCGGACCCGGTACGAGCAGTACTTC. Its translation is CSVKRTRYEQYF.

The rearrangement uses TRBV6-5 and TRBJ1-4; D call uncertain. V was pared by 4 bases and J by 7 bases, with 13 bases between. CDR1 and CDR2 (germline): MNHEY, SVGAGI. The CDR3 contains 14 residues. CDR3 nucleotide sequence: TGTGCCAGCAGTTCTGTCGGTCTTTCTGAAAAACTGTTTTTT. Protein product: CASSSVGLSEKLFF.

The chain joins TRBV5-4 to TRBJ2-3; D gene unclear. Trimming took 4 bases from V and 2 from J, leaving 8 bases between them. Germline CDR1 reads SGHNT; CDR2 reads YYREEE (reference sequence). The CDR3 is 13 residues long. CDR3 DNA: TGTGCCAGCAGCCCACAGACCACAGATACGCAGTATTTT. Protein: CASSPQTTDTQYF.

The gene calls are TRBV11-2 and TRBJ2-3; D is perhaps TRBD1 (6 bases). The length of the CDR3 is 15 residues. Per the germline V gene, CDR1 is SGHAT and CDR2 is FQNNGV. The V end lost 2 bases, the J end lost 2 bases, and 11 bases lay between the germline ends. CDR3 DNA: TGTGCCAGCAGCTTAACAGGGCCCTCCACAGATACGCAGTATTTT. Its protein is CASSLTGPSTDTQYF.

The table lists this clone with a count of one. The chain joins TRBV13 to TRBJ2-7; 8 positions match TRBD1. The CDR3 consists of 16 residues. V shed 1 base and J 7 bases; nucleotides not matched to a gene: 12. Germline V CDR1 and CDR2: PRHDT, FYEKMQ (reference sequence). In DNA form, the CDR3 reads TGTGCCAGCAGCTTAGTCTCCTGGGCAGGGGGCGGAGAGCAGTACTTC. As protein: CASSLVSWAGGGEQYF.

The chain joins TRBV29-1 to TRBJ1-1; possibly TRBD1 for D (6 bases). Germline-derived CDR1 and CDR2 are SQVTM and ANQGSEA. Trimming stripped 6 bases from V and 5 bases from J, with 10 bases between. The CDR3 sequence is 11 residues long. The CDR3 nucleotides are TGCAGCGTCCCGCAGGGGACTGAAGCTTTCTTT. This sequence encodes CSVPQGTEAFF.

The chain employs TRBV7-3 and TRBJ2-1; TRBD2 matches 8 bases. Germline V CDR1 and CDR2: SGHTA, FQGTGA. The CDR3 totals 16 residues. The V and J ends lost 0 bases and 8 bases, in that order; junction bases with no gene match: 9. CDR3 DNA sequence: TGTGCCAGCAGCTTAACGGGAGCGGGAGACGTCGATGAGCAGTTCTTC. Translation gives CASSLTGAGDVDEQFF.

CDR3 in DNA: TGTGCCAGCAGTTTATCCAGGTCAAGGGGGCATAGAGACCAAGAGACCCAGTACTTC. This sequence encodes CASSLSRSRGHRDQETQYF. The chain joins TRBV27 to TRBJ2-5, with 7 nucleotides matching TRBD1. Per the germline V gene, CDR1 is MNHEY and CDR2 is SMNVEV (reference sequence). The V gene end was trimmed by 0 bases and the J gene end by 0 bases; junction bases not matched to a gene: 13. This CDR3 has 19 residues.

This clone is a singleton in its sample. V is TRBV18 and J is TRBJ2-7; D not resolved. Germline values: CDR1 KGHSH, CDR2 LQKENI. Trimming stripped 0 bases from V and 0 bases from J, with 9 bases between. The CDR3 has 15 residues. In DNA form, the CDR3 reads TGTGCCAGCTCACCACCGTTCCCTTTCTCCTACGAGCAGTACTTC. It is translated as CASSPPFPFSYEQYF.

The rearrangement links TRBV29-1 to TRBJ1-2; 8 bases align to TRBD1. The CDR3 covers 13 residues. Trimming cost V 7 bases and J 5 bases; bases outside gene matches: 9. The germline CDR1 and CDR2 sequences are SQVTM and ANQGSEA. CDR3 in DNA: TGCAGCGCTCGACAGGGGCCGGGGTATGGCTACACCTTC. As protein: CSARQGPGYGYTF. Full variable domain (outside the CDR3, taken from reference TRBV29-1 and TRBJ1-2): SAVISQKPSRDICQRGTSLTIQCQVDSQVTMMFWYRQQPGQSLTLIATANQGSEATYESGFVIDKFPISRPNLTFSTLTVSNMSPEDSSIYLCSARQGPGYGYTFGSGTRLTVV.

CDR3 protein: CASSLEGRGDQPQHF. The CDR3 bases are TGTGCCAGCAGCTTAGAGGGAAGGGGTGATCAGCCCCAGCATTTT. The gene calls are TRBV11-2 and TRBJ1-5; weak D call: TRBD1 (5 bases). V was shortened by 0 bases and J by 5 bases, with 11 bases between the two germline ends. This CDR3 spans 15 amino acids. CDR1 and CDR2 from the germline V gene are SGHAT and FQNNGV.

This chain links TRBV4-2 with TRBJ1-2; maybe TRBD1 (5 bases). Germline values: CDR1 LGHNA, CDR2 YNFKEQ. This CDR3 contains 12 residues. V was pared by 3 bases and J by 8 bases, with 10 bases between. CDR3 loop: CASSQLGAGYTF. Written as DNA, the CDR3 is TGTGCCAGCAGCCAGCTAGGGGCGGGCTACACCTTC.

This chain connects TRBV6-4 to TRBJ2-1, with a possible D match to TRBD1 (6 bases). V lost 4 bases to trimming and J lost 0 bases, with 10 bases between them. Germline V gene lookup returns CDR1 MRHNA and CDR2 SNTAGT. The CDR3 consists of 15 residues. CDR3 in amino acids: CASSAGVPSYNEQFF. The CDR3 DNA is TGTGCCAGCAGTGCAGGGGTTCCCTCCTACAATGAGCAGTTCTTC.

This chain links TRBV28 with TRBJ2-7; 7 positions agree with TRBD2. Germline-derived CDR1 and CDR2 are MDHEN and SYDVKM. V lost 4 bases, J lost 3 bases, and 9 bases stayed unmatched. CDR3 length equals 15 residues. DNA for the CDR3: TGTGCCAGCAGTTCCCGGACTAGTAGTGTCTACGAGCAGTACTTC. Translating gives CASSSRTSSVYEQYF.

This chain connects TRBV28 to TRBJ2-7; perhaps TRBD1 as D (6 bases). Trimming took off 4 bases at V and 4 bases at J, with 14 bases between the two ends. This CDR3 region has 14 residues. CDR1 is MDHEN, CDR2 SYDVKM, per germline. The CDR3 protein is CASSSTGLSYEQYF. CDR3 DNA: TGTGCCAGCAGTTCTACAGGGCTCTCATACGAGCAGTACTTC.